The text below deals with one T cell receptor (beta chain). Its antigen remains unknown. This entry belongs to a study of cytomegalovirus exposure and HLA in healthy donors. Regarding the study as a whole: Near-uniform donor sequencing depth was presumed by presence/absence analyses. Exclusion applied to some V segments, including TRBV6-2 and TRBV6-3, as they were indistinguishable. Later work showed greater clonal expansion in HLA-associated TCR beta chains than in equally common others. Fewer N-insertions (relative to the approximately 700-donor mean) were reportedly seen in an Asian-associated ancestry cluster in a later analysis.

60 Vbeta and 13 Jbeta primers were used in PCR. Sequencing used immunoSEQ multiplex PCR; TCRdb keeps in-frame clones, though not all of them. The sample holds more than 100,000 clones, more than 75% seen once. CDR3 length: 18 residues. J gave up 0 bases and V 4 bases, and 10 bases lay outside the gene matches. CDR1 is SGDLS, CDR2 YYNGEE, per germline. Sequenced material: PBMCs. The TCR sequence derives from a male donor in good health and CMV-seronegative. This chain connects TRBV9 to TRBJ2-6; 7 bases agree with TRBD1. CDR3 amino acids: CASSSSGTVDSGANVLTF. As DNA, the CDR3 is TGTGCCAGCAGCTCTTCCGGGACAGTCGACTCTGGGGCCAACGTCCTGACTTTC.